A few counts support the clone carrying this T cell receptor beta chain. Its specificity is not known. These data come from a study of T-cell memory formation after mild COVID-19. Study-wide background: TCR clustering was largely donor specific. Notes on the study in general: Shrinking CD4+ clones resided mostly in CM and EM, and CD8+ ones in EMRA. A subset of responding clones appeared in pre-infection memory, suggesting cross-reactive memory joined. Later expanders leaned CD4+, whereas day 15 to 85 contracting clones were balanced CD4/CD8.

Trimming cost V 5 bases and J 2 bases, with 12 bases left between them. CDR1 and CDR2 (germline): SEHNR, FQNEAQ (reference sequence). The CDR3 is 15 residues long. TCRdb processed the 5' RACE reads anew with MiXCR; each CDR3 protein has one entry. Found here are 170,000 or so distinct CDR3 sequences, around a fifth of them singletons; the top ten hold around 23%. This TCR was recovered from an adult woman who had mild COVID-19 (a few samples of this study predate the infection). Cell type and time point are not known. The sample taken for sequencing was PBMCs or a T cell subset sorted from them (not recorded which). This chain links TRBV7-9 with TRBJ2-2, with D unclear. Written as DNA, the CDR3 is TGTGCCAGCAGCCCCCTATTGATTAACACCGGGGAGCTGTTTTTT. Protein: CASSPLLINTGELFF.